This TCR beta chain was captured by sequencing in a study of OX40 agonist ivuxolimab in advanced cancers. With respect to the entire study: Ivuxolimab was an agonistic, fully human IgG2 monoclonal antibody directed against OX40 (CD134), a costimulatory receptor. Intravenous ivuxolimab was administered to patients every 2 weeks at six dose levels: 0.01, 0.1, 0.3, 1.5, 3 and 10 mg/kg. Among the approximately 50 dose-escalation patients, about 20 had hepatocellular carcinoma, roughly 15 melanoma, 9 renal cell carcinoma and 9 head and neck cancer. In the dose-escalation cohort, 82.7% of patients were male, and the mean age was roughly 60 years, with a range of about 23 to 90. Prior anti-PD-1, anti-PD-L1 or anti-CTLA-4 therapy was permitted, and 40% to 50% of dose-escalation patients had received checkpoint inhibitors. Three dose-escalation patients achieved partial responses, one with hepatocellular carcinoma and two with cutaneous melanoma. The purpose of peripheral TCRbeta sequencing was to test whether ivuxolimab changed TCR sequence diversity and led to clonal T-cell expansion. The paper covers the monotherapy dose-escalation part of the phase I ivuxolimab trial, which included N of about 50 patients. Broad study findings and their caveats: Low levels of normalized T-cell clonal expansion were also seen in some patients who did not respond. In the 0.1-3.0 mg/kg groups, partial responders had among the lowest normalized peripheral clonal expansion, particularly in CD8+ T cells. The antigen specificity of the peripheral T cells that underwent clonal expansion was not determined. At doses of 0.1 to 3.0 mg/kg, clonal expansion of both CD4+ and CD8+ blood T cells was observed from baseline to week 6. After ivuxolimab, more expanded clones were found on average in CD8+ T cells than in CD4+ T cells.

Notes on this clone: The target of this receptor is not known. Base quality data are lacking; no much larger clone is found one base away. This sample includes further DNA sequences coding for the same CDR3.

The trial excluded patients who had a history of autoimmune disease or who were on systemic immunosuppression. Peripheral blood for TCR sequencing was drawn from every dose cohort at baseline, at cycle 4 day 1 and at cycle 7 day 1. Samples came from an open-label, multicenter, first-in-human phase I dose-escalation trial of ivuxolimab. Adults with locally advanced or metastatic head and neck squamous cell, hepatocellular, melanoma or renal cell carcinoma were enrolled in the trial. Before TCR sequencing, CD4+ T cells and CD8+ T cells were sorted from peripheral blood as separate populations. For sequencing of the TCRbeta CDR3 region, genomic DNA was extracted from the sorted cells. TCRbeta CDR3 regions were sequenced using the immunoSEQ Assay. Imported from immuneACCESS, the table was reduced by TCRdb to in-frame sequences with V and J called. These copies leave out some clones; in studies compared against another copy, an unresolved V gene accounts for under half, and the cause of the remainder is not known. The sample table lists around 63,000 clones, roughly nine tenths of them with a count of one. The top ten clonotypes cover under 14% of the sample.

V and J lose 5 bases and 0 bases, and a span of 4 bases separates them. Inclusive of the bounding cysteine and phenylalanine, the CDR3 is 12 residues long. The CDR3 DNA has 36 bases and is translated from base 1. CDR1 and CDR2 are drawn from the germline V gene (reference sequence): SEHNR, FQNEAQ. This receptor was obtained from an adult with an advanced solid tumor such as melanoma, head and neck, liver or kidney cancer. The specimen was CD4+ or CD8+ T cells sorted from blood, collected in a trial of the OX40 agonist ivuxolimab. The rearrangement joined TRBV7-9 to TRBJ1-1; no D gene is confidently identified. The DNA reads TGTGCCAGCAGCCGTATGAACACTGAAGCTTTCTTT. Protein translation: CASSRMNTEAFF.